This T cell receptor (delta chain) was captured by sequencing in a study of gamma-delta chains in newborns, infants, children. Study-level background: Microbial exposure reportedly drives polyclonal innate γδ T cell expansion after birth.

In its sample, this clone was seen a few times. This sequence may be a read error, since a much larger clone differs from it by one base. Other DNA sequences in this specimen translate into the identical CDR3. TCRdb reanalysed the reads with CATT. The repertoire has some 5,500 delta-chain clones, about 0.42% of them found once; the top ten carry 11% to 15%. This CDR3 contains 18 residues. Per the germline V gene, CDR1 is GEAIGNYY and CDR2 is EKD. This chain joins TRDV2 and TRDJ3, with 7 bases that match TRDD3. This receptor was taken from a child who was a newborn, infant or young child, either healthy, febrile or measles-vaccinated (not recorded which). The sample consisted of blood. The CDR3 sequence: CACDTAGGRTWDTRQMFF. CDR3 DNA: TGTGCCTGCGACACCGCTGGGGGGAGGACCTGGGACACCCGACAGATGTTTTTC.